The entry below describes one TCR beta chain. The sample comes from a study of T cell changes during pregnancy in multiple sclerosis. V lost 6 bases and J 3 bases, leaving 13 bases between the germline ends. Germline V CDR1 and CDR2: MNHNS, SASEGT. The CDR3 is 14 amino acids. Clones were read by immunoSEQ multiplex PCR, and TCRdb kept only the in-frame ones, dropping some. Among about 87,000 clones listed, 80% to 95% were seen once. This sequence originates from a female donor in good health, enrolled as a control in a pregnancy study. The V gene is TRBV6-1, the J gene TRBJ2-3; no reliable D call. The sample here was peripheral blood, taken in the third trimester of pregnancy. The DNA for the CDR3 is TGTGCCAGCAGGCCCTTGTCGAGGACAGATACGCAGTATTTT. This sequence encodes CASRPLSRTDTQYF.